Given below is one TCR beta chain in context. Trimming cost V 5 bases and J 3 bases, with 10 bases left between them. The germline V gene encodes CDR1 SEHNR and CDR2 FQNEAQ (reference sequence). This CDR3 is 13 amino acids long. TCRdb's table, derived via immunoSEQ multiplex PCR, lists solely in-frame clones and lacks some. The sample carries 2 million to 2.5 million clones, 90% to 95% recorded once. The authors divided CD4+ cells into CD45RA+ naive and CD45RA-negative memory subsets. The data stem from a study of shared clonotypes between healthy human individuals. The receptor's source is a man aged 18 to 30 in good health. Some clones in this sample may be carry-over from other donors' samples. The chain couples TRBV7-9 to TRBJ1-2; D remains unclear. Sequenced: naive CD4+ T cells from PBMCs. Regarding subset: CD45RA+ positively selected. The CDR3 DNA follows: TGTGCCAGCAGCCCCCTCTCGGACTATGGCTACACCTTC. Its protein is CASSPLSDYGYTF.